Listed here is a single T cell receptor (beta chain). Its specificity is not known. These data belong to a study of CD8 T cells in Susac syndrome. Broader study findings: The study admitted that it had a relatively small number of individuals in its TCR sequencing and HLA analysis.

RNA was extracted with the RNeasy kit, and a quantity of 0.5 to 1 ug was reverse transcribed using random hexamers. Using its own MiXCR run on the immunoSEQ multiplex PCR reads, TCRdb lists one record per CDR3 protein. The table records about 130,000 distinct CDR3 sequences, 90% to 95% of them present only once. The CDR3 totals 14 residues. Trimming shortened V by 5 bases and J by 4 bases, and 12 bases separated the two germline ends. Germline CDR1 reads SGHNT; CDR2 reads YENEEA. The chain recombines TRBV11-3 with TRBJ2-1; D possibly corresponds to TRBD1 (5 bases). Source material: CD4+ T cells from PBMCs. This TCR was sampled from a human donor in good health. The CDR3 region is CASSDSLRYNEQFF. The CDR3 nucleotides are TGTGCCAGCAGCGACAGTTTAAGGTACAATGAGCAGTTCTTC.